This TCR beta chain was recovered during a study of PD-L1 blockade in urothelial cancer. Clones were sequenced by immunoSEQ multiplex PCR, and TCRdb holds only the in-frame ones, with some missing. The sample lists 80,000 to 90,000 clones, about 83% occurring once. With V trimmed by 5 bases and J by 7 bases, 14 bases remained unmatched. CDR1 and CDR2 from the germline V gene are SGHAT and FQNNGV. CDR3 length: 17 amino acids. Time point: pretreatment peripheral blood. This specimen consisted of PBMCs, obtained around atezolizumab (anti-PD-L1) treatment. The sequence was collected from a man between 60 and 70 years old with urothelial cancer. V and J are TRBV11-2 and TRBJ2-5; 12 positions agree with TRBD2. In nucleotides, the CDR3 is TGTGCCAGCAGCCCTCGGACTAGCGGGGTTATATTGTGGACCCAGTACTTC. Translating it yields CASSPRTSGVILWTQYF. The whole variable domain, remainder taken from reference TRBV11-2 and TRBJ2-5, is EAGVAQSPRYKIIEKRQSVAFWCNPISGHATLYWYQQILGQGPKLLIQFQNNGVVDDSQLPKDRFSAERLKGVDSTLKIQPAKLEDSAVYLCASSPRTSGVILWTQYFGPGTRLLVL.